This T cell receptor beta chain was found in a study of early T cells in non-severe SARS-CoV-2 infection. Study observations and caveats: Matching against VDJdb likely underestimated virus-specific expansions, favoring anti-spike CD8.

Tagging with unique molecular identifiers was applied to individual cDNA molecules. TCRdb re-called the 5' RACE reads through MiXCR, storing one row per CDR3 protein. The repertoire holds about 46,000 distinct CDR3 sequences, with about 5.3% as singletons. Deletions cut 0 bases from V and 6 bases from J, with 12 bases between. The CDR3 runs to 14 residues. Germline V gene data show CDR1 as MNHNY and CDR2 as SVGAGI (reference sequence). On this clonotype: Antigen: not known.

V gene TRBV6-6 combines with J gene TRBJ2-7, with TRBD2 as a possible D gene (5 bases). This sequence originates from an adult who was a healthcare worker with PCR-confirmed SARS-CoV-2 infection or an uninfected control (not recorded which). Sequenced here: whole blood, sampled at baseline. DNA of the CDR3: TGTGCCAGCAGTTACTCAGGCAACGAGGGCGAGCAGTACTTC. It is translated as CASSYSGNEGEQYF.